These 25 T cell receptor beta chains share one sample of origin, sequenced in a study of blood T cell repertoires in COVID-19. Clones were sequenced by immunoSEQ multiplex PCR, and TCRdb holds only the in-frame ones, with some missing. The table has 150,000 to 200,000 clones, less than 85% seen once; the top ten hold 7.5% to 8.5%. Sequencing was performed on peripheral blood. The receptors come from a woman in her sixties with COVID-19, enrolled during active disease.

This clone has a count of ten or more. This chain joins TRBV5-5 and TRBJ2-7; possibly TRBD2 for D (5 bases). Trimming took off 0 bases at V and 3 bases at J, with 13 bases between the two ends. Per the germline V gene, CDR1 is SGHKS and CDR2 is YYEKEE (reference sequence). The CDR3 sequence is 15 residues long. DNA of the CDR3: TGTGCCAGCAGCTTGGGGTCGTCGGCGGGCTACGAGCAGTACGTC. This translates into CASSLGSSAGYEQYV.

The genes are TRBV2 and TRBJ2-7, with 8 bases fitting TRBD2. The V gene end was trimmed by 4 bases and the J gene end by 9 bases; junction bases not matched to a gene: 11. CDR1 is SNHLY, CDR2 FYNNEI, per germline. The CDR3 sequence is 14 residues long. The CDR3 sequence is CASSVGGLEGRQYV. For the CDR3, the DNA is TGTGCCAGCAGTGTTGGGGGACTAGAGGGGCGGCAGTACGTC.

This sequence joins TRBV7-3 and TRBJ2-2; D remains unclear. Looked up from germline, CDR1 is SGHTA and CDR2 is FQGTGA. V dropped 0 bases and J dropped 6 bases, with 5 bases sitting between them. CDR3 length: 13 residues. DNA of the CDR3: TGTGCCAGCAGCTTAACCAGGTCCGGGGAGCTGTTTTTT. Amino acids: CASSLTRSGELFF.

The chain has TRBV2 and TRBJ2-3; 7 bases match TRBD2. Germline V gene lookup returns CDR1 SNHLY and CDR2 FYNNEI. This CDR3 is built from 14 residues. Trimming removed 8 bases from V and 2 bases from J; junction bases left unmatched: 7. CDR3 protein: CASLRRDYTDTQYF. The DNA of the CDR3 is TGTGCCAGCCTTAGGCGGGACTACACAGATACGCAGTATTTT.

The chain has TRBV10-3 and TRBJ2-1; 10 nucleotides agree with TRBD2. There are 13 residues in the CDR3. Germline V CDR1 and CDR2: ENHRY, SYGVKD. V lost 10 bases, J lost 8 bases, and 8 bases stayed unmatched. The chain's CDR3 is CASSGGTFDEQFF. CDR3 nucleotides: TGTGCCAGTAGCGGGGGGACCTTCGATGAGCAGTTCTTC.

The V and J genes are TRBV11-3 and TRBJ2-3; TRBD1 matches at 8 bases. Germline CDR1 and CDR2: SGHNT and YENEEA. This CDR3 region has 17 residues. V gave up 1 base and J gave up 4 bases; unmatched junction bases: 10. CDR3 DNA sequence: TGTGCCAGCAGCTTAGGAGCAGGGGGCATTCATTCAGATACGCAGTATTTT. Protein product: CASSLGAGGIHSDTQYF.

V and J are TRBV7-3 and TRBJ1-1; 10 bases agree with TRBD1. This CDR3 is 15 amino acids long. CDR1 is SGHTA and CDR2 is FQGTGA in the germline V gene. V trimming: 5 bases; J trimming: 5 bases; junction bases outside the gene matches: 8. This CDR3 reads CASSAGGQGSTEAFF. CDR3 nucleotides: TGTGCCAGCAGCGCCGGGGGACAGGGGAGTACTGAAGCTTTCTTT.

The chain links TRBV27 to TRBJ2-1, with 9 bases identical to TRBD2. J gave up 9 bases and V 6 bases, and 6 bases lay outside the gene matches. The CDR3 covers 13 residues. The V gene's germline CDR1 is MNHEY and CDR2 SMNVEV (reference sequence). Here the CDR3 reads CASSRGLAVEQFF. CDR3 bases: TGTGCCAGCAGCAGGGGACTAGCCGTTGAGCAGTTCTTC.

This chain joins TRBV19 and TRBJ1-3; possible D gene TRBD1, 5 bases. V lost 8 bases and J 2 bases, leaving 10 bases between the germline ends. Germline V gene sequence: CDR1 LNHDA, CDR2 SQIVND (reference sequence). There are 13 residues in the CDR3. The CDR3 DNA follows: TGTGCCAGTCGAACAGGCGCTGGAAACACCATATATTTT. Translated: CASRTGAGNTIYF.

The chain combines TRBV11-2 with TRBJ2-7, with D possibly TRBD1 on 5 matching bases. V gave up 1 base and J gave up 3 bases, with 10 bases separating them. The CDR3 length is 14 residues. Per the germline V gene, CDR1 is SGHAT and CDR2 is FQNNGV. The CDR3 nucleotides are TGTGCCAGCAGCTTAGGCAGGGCCCTCTACGAGCAGTACTTC. Translation: CASSLGRALYEQYF. Full variable domain (outside the CDR3, taken from reference TRBV11-2 and TRBJ2-7): EAGVAQSPRYKIIEKRQSVAFWCNPISGHATLYWYQQILGQGPKLLIQFQNNGVVDDSQLPKDRFSAERLKGVDSTLKIQPAKLEDSAVYLCASSLGRALYEQYFGPGTRLTVT.

The chain combines TRBV6-2 or TRBV6-3 with TRBJ2-1; D is unclear. CDR1 and CDR2 from the germline V gene are MNHEY and SVGEGT. CDR3 size: 15 residues. Trimming pared 0 bases from V and 10 bases from J, leaving 16 bases between. The CDR3 DNA follows: TGTGCCAGCAGTTACTCCCCGAACACCCAGTCCGAGCAGTTCTTC. Translated, it gives CASSYSPNTQSEQFF.

This clone came up a few times. CDR3 amino acids: CASSLVSGGANEQFF. Written as DNA, the CDR3 is TGTGCCAGCAGCTTAGTTAGCGGGGGGGCCAATGAGCAGTTCTTC. The genes are TRBV7-9 and TRBJ2-1; TRBD2 matches 11 bases. The CDR3 totals 15 residues. V was pared by 1 base and J by 6 bases, with 2 bases of the junction left unmatched. The germline gives CDR1 SEHNR, CDR2 FQNEAQ (reference sequence).

J is TRBJ2-7 and V is TRBV18; D perhaps matches TRBD1 (6 bases). The CDR3 contains 14 residues. V was cut by 4 bases and J by 3 bases, with 13 bases left in between. Germline V gene lookup returns CDR1 KGHSH and CDR2 LQKENI. The CDR3 sequence: CASSLGTTGYEQYF. Here the CDR3 DNA reads TGTGCCAGCTCACTGGGGACGACAGGCTACGAGCAGTACTTC.

This clone has just a few counts. The chain is built from TRBV28 and TRBJ1-1; 9 nucleotides agree with TRBD1. CDR3 size: 14 residues. Per germline, CDR1 MDHEN and CDR2 SYDVKM. V trimming: 5 bases; J trimming: 1 base; junction bases outside the gene matches: 2. The CDR3 spells CASSQTGGNTEAFF. CDR3 DNA: TGTGCCAGCAGTCAGACAGGGGGGAACACTGAAGCTTTCTTT.

J is TRBJ2-2 and V is TRBV7-3; 9 nucleotides line up with TRBD1. The length of the CDR3 is 16 residues. The junction had 9 bases not matched to a gene; V was cut back by 5 bases and J by 5 bases. Germline V gives CDR1 SGHTA, CDR2 FQGTGA. The CDR3 loop is CASSHIPGQGTGELFF. Here the CDR3 DNA reads TGTGCCAGCAGCCATATCCCGGGACAGGGTACCGGGGAGCTGTTTTTT. Full variable domain (missing parts from reference TRBV7-3 and TRBJ2-2): GAGVSQTPSNKVTEKGKYVELRCDPISGHTALYWYRQSLGQGPEFLIYFQGTGAADDSGLPNDRFFAVRPEGSVSTLKIQRTERGDSAVYLCASSHIPGQGTGELFFGEGSRLTVL.

This rearrangement joins TRBV5-1 to TRBJ1-2; D unresolved. The CDR3 runs to 16 residues. The germline V gene encodes CDR1 SGHRS and CDR2 YFSETQ. Trimming removed 4 bases from V and 4 bases from J, with 20 bases in between. CDR3 region: CASSPEKKESSYGYTF. The DNA for the CDR3 is TGCGCCAGCAGCCCGGAGAAGAAAGAGAGCTCCTATGGCTACACCTTC.

The genes are TRBV5-1 and TRBJ2-2; D not certain. The germline gives CDR1 SGHRS, CDR2 YFSETQ. The ends were cut back, 1 base at V and 1 base at J, with 8 bases in the middle. The CDR3 is 15 residues long. This CDR3 reads CASSLLQMNTGELFF. The CDR3 DNA reads as TGCGCCAGCAGCTTGCTCCAGATGAACACCGGGGAGCTGTTTTTT.

The chain has TRBV18 and TRBJ2-5; D might be TRBD1 (6 bases). Trimming stripped 6 bases from V and 5 bases from J, with 16 bases between. The CDR3 runs to 14 residues. Germline CDR1 KGHSH, CDR2 LQKENI. Written as DNA, the CDR3 is TGTGCCAGCTCGCTGCTCGGGACAAGGGAGACCCAGTACTTC. It is translated as CASSLLGTRETQYF.

The V call is TRBV12-3 or TRBV12-4, the J call TRBJ1-4; D not resolved. The CDR3 spans 13 residues. Trimming removed 2 bases at V and 8 bases at J, with 9 bases between. The DNA for the CDR3 is TGTGCCAGCAGTTTATCGCCGGAGGAAAAACTGTTTTTT. Translated, it gives CASSLSPEEKLFF.

The chain uses TRBV29-1 and TRBJ2-5, with D perhaps matching TRBD2 (5 bases). V was shortened by 4 bases and J by 0 bases, with 6 bases between the two germline ends. The CDR3 loop spans 12 amino acids. Germline lookup yields CDR1 SQVTM and CDR2 ANQGSEA. The CDR3 loop reads CSVGLHQETQYF. In DNA, the CDR3 is TGCAGCGTTGGACTACACCAAGAGACCCAGTACTTC.

The rearrangement joins TRBV10-3 to TRBJ1-2; the D gene is possibly TRBD1 (5 bases). Germline V gene lookup returns CDR1 ENHRY and CDR2 SYGVKD. Trimming took 3 bases from V and 0 from J, leaving 14 bases between them. The CDR3 consists of 16 residues. The CDR3 nucleotides read TGTGCCATCAGTGACCACACGACAGCAGCTAACTATGGCTACACCTTC. This gives the protein CAISDHTTAANYGYTF.

The gene calls are TRBV19 and TRBJ1-5, with D possibly TRBD1 on 5 matching bases. The CDR3 has 14 residues. Germline CDR1 is LNHDA and CDR2 is SQIVND (reference sequence). With 6 bases removed from V and 0 bases from J, the gap between germline ends came to 9 bases. CDR3 in amino acids: CASSFGASNQPQHF. CDR3 coding DNA: TGTGCCAGTAGCTTTGGGGCTAGCAATCAGCCCCAGCATTTT.

The rearrangement joins TRBV23-1 to TRBJ1-6; TRBD1 aligns across 7 bases. TRBV23-1 is an ORF for which the function is uncertain. Trimming at V came to 2 bases and at J to 9 bases, leaving 7 bases not matched to a gene. This CDR3 has 15 amino acids. The CDR3 reads CASSQIDRVGSPLHF. The CDR3 DNA follows: TGCGCCAGCAGTCAAATAGACAGGGTTGGTTCACCCCTCCACTTT.

V and J are TRBV6-6 and TRBJ2-5, with 9 bases that match TRBD2. CDR3 length equals 15 residues. CDR1 and CDR2 from the germline V gene are MNHNY and SVGAGI (reference sequence). Losses at the gene ends were 4 bases for V and 5 bases for J; bases not matched to a gene: 8. The CDR3 nucleotides read TGTGCCAGCAGTTCCCCTAGCGGGGCCACGGAGACCCAGTACTTC. Protein: CASSSPSGATETQYF.

A single count supports this clone. The chain links TRBV5-1 to TRBJ2-1; 11 bases map to TRBD2. J was trimmed by 2 bases and V by 6 bases; bases with no gene match: 10. This CDR3 has 17 residues. Germline V lookup: CDR1 SGHRS, CDR2 YFSETQ. The CDR3 protein is CASNLGRLAGTYNEQFF. The CDR3 DNA sequence: TGCGCCAGCAACCTAGGCAGACTAGCGGGGACCTACAATGAGCAGTTCTTC.